The entry that follows covers one T cell receptor beta chain sequence. Its antigen is undetermined. The entry originates in a study of identifying expanded T cells in peripheral blood. Overall study results and limits: Approximately two-week clone count variance significantly increased as total template count grew. Technical replicates showed about 1.2 changed clones; approximately 2 weeks around 15; four weeks 19.

Data came from immunoSEQ multiplex PCR; TCRdb stores just in-frame clones and leaves some out. Here the sample spans some 99,000 clones, about 85% being singletons. The CDR3 is 13 amino acids. The V end was cut by 6 bases, the J end by 5 bases, with 12 bases between. Germline V gives CDR1 MNHNY, CDR2 SVGAGI (reference sequence). During the collection period, no donor immune events like infections were recorded. The sample comprised blood. The chain has TRBV6-6 and TRBJ2-3, with D perhaps TRBD2 (6 bases). This TCR was recovered from a person between 18 and 70 years old in good health. CDR3 amino acids: CASRTPGGDTQYF. The CDR3 nucleotides are TGTGCCAGCAGGACTCCCGGGGGAGATACGCAGTATTTT.